The TCR beta chain under discussion was sequenced for a study of CD4 T cell repertoires in COVID-19. Study details: Other coronavirus spike proteins restimulated relabeled CFSE-low cells expanded with IL-2 for 9 to 10 days.

This clone was counted between two and nine times. Here immunoSEQ multiplex PCR was the method, and the copy in TCRdb shows in-frame clones only, minus some. In the table there are over 75,000 clones, around four fifths of which are singletons. This receptor was obtained from a human donor who had COVID-19. Sequenced here: CD4+ T cells from peripheral blood, sampled after recovery from COVID-19.

The CDR3 sequence is CASSSTANTEAFF. The DNA of the CDR3 is TGTGCCAGCAGTTCAACAGCGAACACTGAAGCTTTCTTT. This chain links TRBV5-4 with TRBJ1-1, with D hard to call. This CDR3 has 13 residues. The germline CDR1 and CDR2 sequences are SGHNT and YYREEE (reference sequence). The V gene lost 5 bases and the J gene lost 1 base, with 9 bases spanning the gap.